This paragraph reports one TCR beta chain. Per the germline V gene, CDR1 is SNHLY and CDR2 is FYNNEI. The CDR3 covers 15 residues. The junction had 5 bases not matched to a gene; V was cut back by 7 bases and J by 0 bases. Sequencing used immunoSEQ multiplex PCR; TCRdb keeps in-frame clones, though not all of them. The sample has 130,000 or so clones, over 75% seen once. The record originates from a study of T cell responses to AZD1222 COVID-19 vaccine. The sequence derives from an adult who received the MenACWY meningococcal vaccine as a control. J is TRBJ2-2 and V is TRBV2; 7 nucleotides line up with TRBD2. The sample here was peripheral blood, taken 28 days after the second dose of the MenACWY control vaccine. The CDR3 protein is CASKGGSANTGELFF. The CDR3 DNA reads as TGTGCCAGCAAGGGAGGGTCGGCGAACACCGGGGAGCTGTTTTTT.